Presented here are 15 T cell receptor beta chains from one specimen sequenced in a study of blood T cell repertoires in COVID-19. Generated by immunoSEQ multiplex PCR, the TCRdb table keeps only in-frame clones and is missing some. Of roughly 200,000 clones detected, more than 80% appear once; the ten largest clones hold 6.2%. The sequencing input was PBMCs or T cells enriched from blood (not recorded which). All receptors come from a man aged 35-49 years who had recovered from COVID-19.

This chain connects TRBV7-9 to TRBJ1-4, with 9 bases identical to TRBD1. After removal of 5 bases from V and 0 bases from J, the junction contained 7 bases not matched to a gene. This CDR3 is built from 17 residues. Per the germline V gene, CDR1 is SEHNR and CDR2 is FQNEAQ (reference sequence). CDR3 in amino acids: CASSPSGQGATNEKLFF. The CDR3 DNA sequence: TGTGCCAGCAGCCCTTCGGGACAGGGTGCAACTAATGAAAAACTGTTTTTT.

V and J are TRBV6-5 and TRBJ1-5; TRBD1 agrees at 8 bases. With V trimmed by 5 bases and J by 4 bases, 7 bases remained unmatched. CDR1 and CDR2 (germline): MNHEY, SVGAGI. The CDR3 length is 15 residues. The CDR3 region has the DNA TGTGCCAGCAGTCCAGACAGGGGTGGTAATCAGCCCCAGCATTTT. Its protein product is CASSPDRGGNQPQHF.

V gene TRBV12-5 combines with J gene TRBJ1-2; 9 nucleotides agree with TRBD1. The germline V gene encodes CDR1 LGHNT and CDR2 FRNRAP. The CDR3 sequence is 18 residues long. The J segment lost 3 bases and the V segment lost 5 bases, leaving 16 bases of the junction unmatched. CDR3: CASGPGETSGQGDYGYTF. The CDR3 nucleotides read TGTGCTAGTGGTCCCGGGGAGACTTCGGGACAGGGTGACTATGGCTACACCTTC. The whole variable domain, remainder taken from reference TRBV12-5 and TRBJ1-2, is DARVTQTPRHKVTEMGQEVTMRCQPILGHNTVFWYRQTMMQGLELLAYFRNRAPLDDSGMPKDRFSAEMPDATLATLKIQPSEPRDSAVYFCASGPGETSGQGDYGYTFGSGTRLTVV.

This chain uses TRBV5-5 with TRBJ2-7, with TRBD1 matching over 7 bases. V was pared by 0 bases and J by 0 bases, with 6 bases of the junction left unmatched. The germline V gene encodes CDR1 SGHKS and CDR2 YYEKEE (reference sequence). This CDR3 is built from 16 residues. Here the CDR3 reads CASSLEGAGGSYEQYF. The CDR3 DNA follows: TGTGCCAGCAGCTTGGAGGGGGCAGGGGGCTCCTACGAGCAGTACTTC.

The gene calls are TRBV27 and TRBJ2-7; D remains ambiguous. CDR3 length equals 14 residues. Trimming pared 3 bases from V and 0 bases from J, leaving 9 bases between. Per germline, CDR1 MNHEY and CDR2 SMNVEV (reference sequence). This CDR3 reads CASSFQFPSYEQYF. CDR3 in DNA: TGTGCCAGCAGTTTTCAGTTCCCCTCCTACGAGCAGTACTTC.

This clone was recorded only once. The gene calls are TRBV9 and TRBJ2-5; 7 nucleotides align to TRBD2. The CDR3 has 15 residues. The germline CDR1 and CDR2 sequences are SGDLS and YYNGEE. The V gene end was trimmed by 4 bases and the J gene end by 1 base; junction bases not matched to a gene: 7. In nucleotides, the CDR3 is TGTGCCAGCAGCCCCTGGGGAGGGGTCCAAGAGACCCAGTACTTC. Its translation is CASSPWGGVQETQYF.

A few counts support this clone. The gene calls are TRBV25-1 and TRBJ1-2, with 9 bases matching TRBD1. CDR1 is MGHDK, CDR2 SYGVNS, per germline. CDR3 length: 14 residues. With 3 bases clipped from V and 7 bases from J, the junction kept 6 bases outside the gene matches. The CDR3 here is CASSDRDRAVGYTF. For the CDR3, the DNA is TGTGCCAGCAGTGACCGGGACAGGGCTGTTGGCTACACCTTC.

V gene TRBV19 combines with J gene TRBJ2-1, with 8 bases lining up with TRBD2. Trimming cost V 4 bases and J 6 bases; bases outside gene matches: 2. The CDR3 is 13 amino acids. Germline V lookup: CDR1 LNHDA, CDR2 SQIVND (reference sequence). CDR3 sequence: CASSNSGINEQFF. Here the CDR3 DNA reads TGTGCCAGTAGTAATAGCGGGATCAATGAGCAGTTCTTC.

V gene TRBV7-9 combines with J gene TRBJ2-1, with a tentative D call TRBD2 (6 bases). CDR3 size: 14 residues. Germline values: CDR1 SEHNR, CDR2 FQNEAQ (reference sequence). The V end was cut by 2 bases, the J end by 7 bases, with 12 bases between. The CDR3 nucleotides read TGTGCCAGCAGCTTACTTACTCGGGGGAATGAGCAGTTCTTC. Protein: CASSLLTRGNEQFF.

This clone was recorded a few times. The chain joins TRBV3-1 (or the pseudogene TRBV3-2) to TRBJ1-1; D might be TRBD1 (5 bases). The V gene's germline CDR1 is LGHDT and CDR2 YNNKEL (reference sequence). V lost 4 bases and J lost 4, with 13 bases in between. CDR3 length: 14 residues. The CDR3 nucleotides read TGTGCCAGCAGCCGACAGTTTATGAGCACTGAAGCTTTCTTT. This codes for CASSRQFMSTEAFF.

The J gene is TRBJ1-2, the V gene TRBV24-1; 9 bases match TRBD1. The CDR3 runs to 16 residues. The germline gives CDR1 KGHDR, CDR2 SFDVKD. V gave up 3 bases and J gave up 10 bases; unmatched junction bases: 14. The CDR3 region is CATSDTKGPGQGDYTF. CDR3 DNA: TGTGCCACCAGTGATACAAAAGGTCCGGGACAGGGTGACTACACCTTC.

V gene TRBV9 combines with J gene TRBJ2-3, with TRBD1 as a possible D gene (5 bases). The germline CDR1 and CDR2 sequences are SGDLS and YYNGEE. This CDR3 has 13 residues. Trimming shortened V by 0 bases and J by 8 bases, and 10 bases separated the two germline ends. This chain's CDR3 is CASSVGDRGTQYF. CDR3 coding DNA: TGTGCCAGCAGCGTAGGGGATAGGGGTACGCAGTATTTT.

V and J are TRBV4-2 and TRBJ1-2, with 7 bases that match TRBD1. V lost 7 bases, J lost 8 bases, and 10 bases stayed unmatched. Per germline, CDR1 LGHNA and CDR2 YNFKEQ. There are 13 residues in the CDR3. CDR3 region: CASTTTGVIGYTF. CDR3 DNA: TGTGCCAGCACCACTACAGGGGTCATCGGCTACACCTTC.

The genes are TRBV5-4 and TRBJ1-1; 10 bases match TRBD1. Germline loops: CDR1 SGHNT, CDR2 YYREEE (reference sequence). The CDR3 length is 15 residues. J gave up 1 base and V 3 bases, and 3 bases lay outside the gene matches. The CDR3 is CASSSRTGGNTEAFF. The CDR3 nucleotides read TGTGCCAGCAGCTCACGGACAGGGGGGAACACTGAAGCTTTCTTT.

The V gene is TRBV11-2, the J gene TRBJ2-5, with D unclear. The CDR3 spans 14 residues. Germline CDR1 SGHAT, CDR2 FQNNGV. V lost 5 bases to trimming and J lost 5 bases, with 15 bases between them. The chain's CDR3 is CASSRPRYYETQYF. The CDR3 region has the DNA TGTGCCAGCAGCCGTCCCCGCTATTACGAGACCCAGTACTTC.